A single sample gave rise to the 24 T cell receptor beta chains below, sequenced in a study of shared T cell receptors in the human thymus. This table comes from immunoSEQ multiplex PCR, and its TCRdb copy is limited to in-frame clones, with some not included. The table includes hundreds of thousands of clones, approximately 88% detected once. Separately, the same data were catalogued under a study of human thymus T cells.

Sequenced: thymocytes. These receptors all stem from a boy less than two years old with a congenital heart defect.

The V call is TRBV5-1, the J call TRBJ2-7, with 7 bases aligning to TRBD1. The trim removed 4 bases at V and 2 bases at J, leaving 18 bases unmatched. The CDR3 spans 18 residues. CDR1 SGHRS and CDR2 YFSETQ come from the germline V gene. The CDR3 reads CASSTDRVRSNPPYEQYF. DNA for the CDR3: TGCGCCAGCAGCACAGACAGGGTTCGCAGTAATCCTCCCTACGAGCAGTACTTC.

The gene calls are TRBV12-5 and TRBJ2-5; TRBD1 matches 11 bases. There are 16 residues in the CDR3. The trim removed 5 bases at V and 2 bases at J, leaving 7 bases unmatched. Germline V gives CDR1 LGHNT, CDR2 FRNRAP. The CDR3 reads CASGGSRDRGQETQYF. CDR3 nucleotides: TGTGCTAGTGGTGGAAGCCGGGACAGGGGGCAAGAGACCCAGTACTTC. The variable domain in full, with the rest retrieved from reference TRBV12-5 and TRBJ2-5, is DARVTQTPRHKVTEMGQEVTMRCQPILGHNTVFWYRQTMMQGLELLAYFRNRAPLDDSGMPKDRFSAEMPDATLATLKIQPSEPRDSAVYFCASGGSRDRGQETQYFGPGTRLLVL.

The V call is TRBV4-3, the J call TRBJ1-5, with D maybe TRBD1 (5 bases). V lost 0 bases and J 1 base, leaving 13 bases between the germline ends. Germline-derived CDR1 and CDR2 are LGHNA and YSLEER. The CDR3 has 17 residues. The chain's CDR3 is CASSQDRGGPSNQPQHF. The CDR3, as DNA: TGCGCCAGCAGCCAAGATCGGGGGGGACCCAGCAATCAGCCCCAGCATTTT.

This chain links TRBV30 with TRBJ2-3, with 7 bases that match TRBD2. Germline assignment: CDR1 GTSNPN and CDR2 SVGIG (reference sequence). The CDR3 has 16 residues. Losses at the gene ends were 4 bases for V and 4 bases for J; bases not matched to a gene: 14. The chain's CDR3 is CAWKPHSGTWADTQYF. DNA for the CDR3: TGTGCCTGGAAACCCCACAGCGGGACGTGGGCAGATACGCAGTATTTT. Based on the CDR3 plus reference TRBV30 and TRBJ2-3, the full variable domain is SQTIHQWPATLVQPVGSPLSLECTVEGTSNPNLYWYRQAAGRGLQLLFYSVGIGQISSEVPQNLSASRPQDRQFILSSKKLLLSDSGFYLCAWKPHSGTWADTQYFGPGTRLTVL.

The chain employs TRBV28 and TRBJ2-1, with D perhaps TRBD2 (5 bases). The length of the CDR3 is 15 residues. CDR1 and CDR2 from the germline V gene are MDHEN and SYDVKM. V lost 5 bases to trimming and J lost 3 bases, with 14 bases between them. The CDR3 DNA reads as TGTGCCAGCAGTCCCACCGGAGCGGACTACAATGAGCAGTTCTTC. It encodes CASSPTGADYNEQFF. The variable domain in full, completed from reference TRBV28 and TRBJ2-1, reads DVKVTQSSRYLVKRTGEKVFLECVQDMDHENMFWYRQDPGLGLRLIYFSYDVKMKEKGDIPEGYSVSREKKERFSLILESASTNQTSMYLCASSPTGADYNEQFFGPGTRLTVL.

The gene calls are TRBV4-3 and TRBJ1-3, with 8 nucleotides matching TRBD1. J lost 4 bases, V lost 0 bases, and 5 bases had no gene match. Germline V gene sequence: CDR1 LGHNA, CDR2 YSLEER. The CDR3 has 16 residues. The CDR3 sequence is CASSQDGQGVGNTIYF. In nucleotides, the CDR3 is TGCGCCAGCAGCCAAGACGGACAGGGAGTCGGAAACACCATATATTTT.

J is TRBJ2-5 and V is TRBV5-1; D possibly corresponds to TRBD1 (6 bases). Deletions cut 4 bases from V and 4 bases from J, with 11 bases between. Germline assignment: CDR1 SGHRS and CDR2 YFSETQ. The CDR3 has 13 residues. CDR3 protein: CASSLQGGETQYF. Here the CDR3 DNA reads TGCGCCAGCAGCCTACAGGGTGGAGAGACCCAGTACTTC.

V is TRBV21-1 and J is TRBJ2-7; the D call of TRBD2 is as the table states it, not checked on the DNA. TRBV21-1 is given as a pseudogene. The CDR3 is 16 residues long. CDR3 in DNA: TGTGCCAGCAGCAATCCCATGGAGCGGGAGTGGAGTGAGCAGTACTTC. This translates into CASSNPMEREWSEQYF.

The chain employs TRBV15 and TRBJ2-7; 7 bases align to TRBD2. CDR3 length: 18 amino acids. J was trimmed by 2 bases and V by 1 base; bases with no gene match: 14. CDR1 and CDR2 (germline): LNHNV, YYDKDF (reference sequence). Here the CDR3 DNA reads TGTGCCACCAGCAGAGTCGGACCCCTCTACGGGAGGACCTACGAGCAGTACTTC. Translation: CATSRVGPLYGRTYEQYF.

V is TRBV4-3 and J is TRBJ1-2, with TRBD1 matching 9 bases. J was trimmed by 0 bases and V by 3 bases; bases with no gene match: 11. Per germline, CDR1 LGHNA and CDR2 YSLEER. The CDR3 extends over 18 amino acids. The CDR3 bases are TGCGCCAGCAGCCATAGGACAGGGGCGACCCCGTCTAACTATGGCTACACCTTC. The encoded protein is CASSHRTGATPSNYGYTF.

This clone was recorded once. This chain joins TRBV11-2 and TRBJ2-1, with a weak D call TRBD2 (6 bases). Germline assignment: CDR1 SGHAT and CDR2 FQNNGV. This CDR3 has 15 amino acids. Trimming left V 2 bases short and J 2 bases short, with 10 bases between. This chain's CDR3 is CASSLSGEAYNEQFF. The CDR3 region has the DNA TGTGCCAGCAGCTTATCGGGGGAGGCCTACAATGAGCAGTTCTTC.

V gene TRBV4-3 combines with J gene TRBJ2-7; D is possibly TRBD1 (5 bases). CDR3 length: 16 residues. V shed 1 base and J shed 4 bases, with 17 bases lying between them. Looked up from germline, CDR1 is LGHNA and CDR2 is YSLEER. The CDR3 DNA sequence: TGCGCCAGCAGCCAAGTGTTTGGCAGGGCGGTGTACGAGCAGTACTTC. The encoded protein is CASSQVFGRAVYEQYF.

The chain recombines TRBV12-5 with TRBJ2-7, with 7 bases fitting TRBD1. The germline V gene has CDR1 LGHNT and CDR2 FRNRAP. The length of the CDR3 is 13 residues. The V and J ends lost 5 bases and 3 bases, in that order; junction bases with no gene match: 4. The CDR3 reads CASGARTGYEQYF. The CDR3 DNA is TGTGCTAGTGGTGCGCGGACAGGCTACGAGCAGTACTTC.

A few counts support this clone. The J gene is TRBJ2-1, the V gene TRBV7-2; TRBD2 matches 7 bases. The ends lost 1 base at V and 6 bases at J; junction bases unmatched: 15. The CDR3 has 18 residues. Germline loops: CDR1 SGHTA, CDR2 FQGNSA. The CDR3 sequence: CASSLVALRGAGSNEQFF. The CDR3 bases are TGTGCCAGCAGCTTAGTTGCCCTTAGGGGAGCGGGGTCCAATGAGCAGTTCTTC.

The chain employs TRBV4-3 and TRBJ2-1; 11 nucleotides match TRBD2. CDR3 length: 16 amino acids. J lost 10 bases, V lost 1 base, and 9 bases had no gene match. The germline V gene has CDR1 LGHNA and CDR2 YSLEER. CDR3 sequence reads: CASSQGELAGVEEQFF. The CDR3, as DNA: TGCGCCAGCAGCCAAGGAGAACTAGCGGGAGTTGAAGAGCAGTTCTTC.

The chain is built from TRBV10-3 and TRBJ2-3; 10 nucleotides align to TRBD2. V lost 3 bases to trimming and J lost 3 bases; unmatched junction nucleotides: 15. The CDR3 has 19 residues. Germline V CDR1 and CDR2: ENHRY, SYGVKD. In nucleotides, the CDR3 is TGTGCCATCAGTGAACCTTCCACCAAAACTAGCGGGAAGACAGATACGCAGTATTTT. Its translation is CAISEPSTKTSGKTDTQYF.

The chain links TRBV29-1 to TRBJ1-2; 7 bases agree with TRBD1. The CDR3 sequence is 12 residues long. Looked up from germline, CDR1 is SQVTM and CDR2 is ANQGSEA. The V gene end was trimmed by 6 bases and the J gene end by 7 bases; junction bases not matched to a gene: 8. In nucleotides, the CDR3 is TGCAGCGTCGCCGACAGGGCTGGTGGCTACACCTTC. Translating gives CSVADRAGGYTF.

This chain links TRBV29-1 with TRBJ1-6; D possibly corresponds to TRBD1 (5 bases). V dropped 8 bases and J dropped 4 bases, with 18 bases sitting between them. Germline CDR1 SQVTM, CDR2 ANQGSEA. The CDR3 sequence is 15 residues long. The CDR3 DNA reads TGCAGCCTAGACGGAGGGGATGGGTATAATTCACCCCTCCACTTT. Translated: CSLDGGDGYNSPLHF.

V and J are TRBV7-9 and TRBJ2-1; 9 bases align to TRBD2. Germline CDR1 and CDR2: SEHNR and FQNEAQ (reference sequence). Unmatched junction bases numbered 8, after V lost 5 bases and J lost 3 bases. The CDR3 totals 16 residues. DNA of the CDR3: TGTGCCAGCAGCCCCGCGGGCGGGAGGGGCTACAATGAGCAGTTCTTC. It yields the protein CASSPAGGRGYNEQFF.

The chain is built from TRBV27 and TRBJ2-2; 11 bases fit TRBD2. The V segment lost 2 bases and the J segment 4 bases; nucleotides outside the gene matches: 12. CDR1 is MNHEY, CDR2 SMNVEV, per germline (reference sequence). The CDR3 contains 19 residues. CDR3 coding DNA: TGTGCCAGCAGTTTAAGGGCTAGCGGGAGGCCGAGGATCACCGGGGAGCTGTTTTTT. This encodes CASSLRASGRPRITGELFF.

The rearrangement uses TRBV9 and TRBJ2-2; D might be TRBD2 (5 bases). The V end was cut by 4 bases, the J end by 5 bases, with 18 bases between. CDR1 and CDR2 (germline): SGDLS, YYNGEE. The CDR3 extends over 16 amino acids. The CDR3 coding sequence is TGTGCCAGCAGCCCCCCCCGGGGATGGGAGACCGGGGAGCTGTTTTTT. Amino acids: CASSPPRGWETGELFF.

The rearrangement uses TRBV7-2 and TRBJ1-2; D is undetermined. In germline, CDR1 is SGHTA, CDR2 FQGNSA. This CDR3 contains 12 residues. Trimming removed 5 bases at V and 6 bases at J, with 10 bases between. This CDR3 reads CASSPLGDGYTF. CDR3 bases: TGTGCCAGCAGCCCCCTTGGAGATGGCTACACCTTC. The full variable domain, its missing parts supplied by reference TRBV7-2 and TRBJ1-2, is GAGVSQSPSNKVTEKGKDVELRCDPISGHTALYWYRQSLGQGLEFLIYFQGNSAPDKSGLPSDRFSAERTGGSVSTLTIQRTQQEDSAVYLCASSPLGDGYTFGSGTRLTVV.

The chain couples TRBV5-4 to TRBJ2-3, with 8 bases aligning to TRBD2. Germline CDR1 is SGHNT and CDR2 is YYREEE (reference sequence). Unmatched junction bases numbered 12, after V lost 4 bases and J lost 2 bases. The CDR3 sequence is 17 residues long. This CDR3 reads CASSQKNTSGLTDTQYF. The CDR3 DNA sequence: TGTGCCAGCAGCCAAAAAAACACTAGCGGACTCACAGATACGCAGTATTTT. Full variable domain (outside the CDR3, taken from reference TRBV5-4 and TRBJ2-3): ETGVTQSPTHLIKTRGQQVTLRCSSQSGHNTVSWYQQALGQGPQFIFQYYREEENGRGNFPPRFSGLQFPNYSSELNVNALELDDSALYLCASSQKNTSGLTDTQYFGPGTRLTVL.

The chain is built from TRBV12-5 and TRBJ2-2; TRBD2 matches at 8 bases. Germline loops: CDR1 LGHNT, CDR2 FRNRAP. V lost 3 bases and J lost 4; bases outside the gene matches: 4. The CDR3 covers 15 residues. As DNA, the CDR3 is TGTGCTAGTGGTTTAGCGGGAGTGGCCACCGGGGAGCTGTTTTTT. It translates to CASGLAGVATGELFF.